This T cell receptor beta chain was captured in a study of cytomegalovirus exposure and HLA in healthy donors. Points from the study as a whole: In an earlier analysis, about 87% or about 30%: the productive usage of most TCR beta V segments. Common viral pathogens seemed, in a later analysis, to connect with several of the most significant clusters. In vitro testing confirmed a few CMV-associated chains as specific for CMV antigens. TCR beta sequences reportedly predicted most subjects' HLA-A and HLA-B alleles accurately.

Trimming left V 1 base short and J 6 bases short, with 16 bases between. The CDR3 is 17 residues long. In germline, CDR1 is KGHSY, CDR2 FQNENV. In regard to this clone: The antigen is unknown.

The study ran its PCR with 60 Vbeta and 13 Jbeta primers. Method: immunoSEQ multiplex PCR; TCRdb's copy keeps in-frame clones and lacks some. The sample shows about 70,000 clones, roughly 89% of them seen only once. The rearrangement joins TRBV16 to TRBJ1-6, with D perhaps TRBD1 (6 bases). Sequencing was carried out using PBMCs. The clonotype comes from a woman aged 25 to 45 in good health and CMV-seronegative. The CDR3 loop is CASSQFQLRGGNSPLHF. CDR3 DNA: TGTGCCAGCAGCCAATTCCAACTCAGGGGCGGTAATTCACCCCTCCACTTT.